These T cell receptor beta chains were read from a single sample in a study of blood T cell repertoires in COVID-19. Measured with immunoSEQ multiplex PCR; TCRdb has only the in-frame clones, and not every one. This table holds about 350,000 clones, 85% to 90% found once. The sample was PBMCs or T cells enriched from blood (not recorded which). The receptor source for this set is a young woman who had been exposed to COVID-19. The CDR3 runs from the conserved cysteine through the conserved F or W. Each record gives: V gene, CDR3 protein.

V: TRBV19
CDR3: CASSITGGASGANVLTF

V: TRBV4-2
CDR3: CASSSTVLNTGELFF

V: TRBV3-1/TRBV3-2
CDR3: CASSQDWSTDTQYF

V: TRBV7-8
CDR3: CASSARDSIYEQYF

V: TRBV2
CDR3: CASSEQTDYGYTF

V: TRBV5-5
CDR3: CASSLYFQGLNTGELFF

V: TRBV18
CDR3: CASSIGQGLNSPLHF

V: TRBV11-2
CDR3: CASSSMRKTAYEQYF

V: TRBV14
CDR3: CASSQDWAGIYGYTF

V: TRBV7-3
CDR3: CASSFASGNTGELFF

V: TRBV28
CDR3: CASSLRREYRYEQYF

V: TRBV27
CDR3: CASRGLAGVPTDTQYF

V: TRBV5-6
CDR3: CASSFRDYSNQPQHF

V: TRBV19
CDR3: CASSILAGSADTQYF

V: TRBV15
CDR3: CATSSQGLENNSPLHF

V: TRBV27
CDR3: CASSSRTGAYNEQFF

V: TRBV19
CDR3: CASRGQDYYEQYF

V: TRBV27
CDR3: CASSSRQLPSTDTQYF

V: TRBV28
CDR3: CASSLLEEGNGETQYF

V: TRBV19
CDR3: CASSMQRGEGGETQYF

V: TRBV5-1
CDR3: CASSLRPPGTSDLYEQYF